The rows below give T cell receptor beta chains drawn from one sample of a study of cytomegalovirus exposure and HLA in healthy donors. Assay: immunoSEQ multiplex PCR; the TCRdb copy retains only in-frame clones and omits some. The sample lists 160,000 or so clones, 65% to 90% occurring once. Source material: PBMCs. All receptors come from a woman under 30 in good health and CMV-seronegative. The CDR3 runs from the conserved cysteine through the conserved F or W. D genes are given only for firm matches. Clone size is stated in some rows and not others, as once, few, many or a class when expanded.

cdr3_nt,cdr3_aa,j_call,v_call,clone_size,d_call
TGCGCCAGCAGCCGCCAGCGGGAGTCAGGCGAGCAGTACTTC,CASSRQRESGEQYF,TRBJ2-7,TRBV4-1,.,TRBD2
TGCGCCAGCAGAGACGTCACAGGTCCTCCTGGCTACACCTTC,CASRDVTGPPGYTF,TRBJ1-2,TRBV5-1,once,.
TGTGCCAGCAGTTTGGCAGGGGTGAACACTGAAGCTTTCTTT,CASSLAGVNTEAFF,TRBJ1-1,TRBV28,.,.
TGCGCCAGCAGCCAAGGGGCGCAGGCGAGCCCCTACGAGCAGTACTTC,CASSQGAQASPYEQYF,TRBJ2-7,TRBV4-1,.,.
TGTGCCAGCAGCTTAGCGGCGGGGTTAGGAGAGGCCAACGTCCTGACTTTC,CASSLAAGLGEANVLTF,TRBJ2-6,TRBV7-9,.,.
TGTGCCAGCAGTTTGTCTCGGGTAATCTCCTATAATTCACCCCTCCACTTT,CASSLSRVISYNSPLHF,TRBJ1-6,TRBV27,.,.
TGCAGCGCTTGGACAGGGTCCTACAATGAGCAGTTCTTC,CSAWTGSYNEQFF,TRBJ2-1,TRBV29-1,.,TRBD1
TGTGCCAGTAGCCGACAGGGAAACTCCTACGAGCAGTACTTC,CASSRQGNSYEQYF,TRBJ2-7,TRBV19,.,TRBD1
TGTGCCAGCTCTCCAACTTCGGGGGGAACTTTGGGCGAGCAGTACTTC,CASSPTSGGTLGEQYF,TRBJ2-7,TRBV18,once,TRBD2
TGTGCCAGCAGCTTAGCGCGGCCAGGGGTAAACGGGGAGCTGTTTTTT,CASSLARPGVNGELFF,TRBJ2-2,TRBV7-6,.,.
TGCAGCGCCCAGGACAGGGGATTCACTGAAGCTTTCTTT,CSAQDRGFTEAFF,TRBJ1-1,TRBV29-1,few,TRBD1
TGTGCCAGCAGTTTACTAGCGGGAGCCACAGATACGCAGTATTTT,CASSLLAGATDTQYF,TRBJ2-3,TRBV27,.,TRBD2
TGTGCCAGCACCTCGGGACAGGGGGCCTATGGCTACACCTTC,CASTSGQGAYGYTF,TRBJ1-2,TRBV28,.,TRBD1
TGTGCTAGTGGCCCGGACACTGAAGCTTTCTTT,CASGPDTEAFF,TRBJ1-1,TRBV12-5,.,.
TGTGCCAGTAGTCTCGGGTTGCGTCAGCCCCAGCATTTT,CASSLGLRQPQHF,TRBJ1-5,TRBV19,.,.
TGTGCCAGCAGCTACCGGACAAGATCCCTCTTCTATGGCTACACCTTC,CASSYRTRSLFYGYTF,TRBJ1-2,TRBV11-2,.,.
TGTGCCAGCAGCTTAGGACAGAACAATGAAAAACTGTTTTTT,CASSLGQNNEKLFF,TRBJ1-4,TRBV7-9,.,.
TGTGCCTGGAGTGCCGGAGGGGCAGCTTTCTTT,CAWSAGGAAFF,TRBJ1-1,TRBV30,.,.
TGTGCCAGCATAGGGGACAAGGACGAGCAGTACTTC,CASIGDKDEQYF,TRBJ2-7,TRBV27,.,.
TGTGCCAGCAGTTTGGGAGCTTCTCTCGGGGAGCTGTTTTTT,CASSLGASLGELFF,TRBJ2-2,TRBV7-3,.,.
TGTGCCAGTAGTTTTGCGCCCGCGGAGACCCAGTACTTC,CASSFAPAETQYF,TRBJ2-5,TRBV19,.,.
TGCGCCAGCAGCCATGGACCAGGACTAGCGGGGGCCCAGGCTGAGCAGTTCTTC,CASSHGPGLAGAQAEQFF,TRBJ2-1,TRBV4-1,once,TRBD2
TGTGCCAGCAGCTTCGAGCGGGTGGGCACAGATACGCAGTATTTT,CASSFERVGTDTQYF,TRBJ2-3,TRBV6-1,.,.
TGTGCCAGCATCGACAGGGTCTCTGGAAACACCATATATTTT,CASIDRVSGNTIYF,TRBJ1-3,TRBV6-1,.,TRBD1
TGCGCCAGCAGCCCCCGGACAGGGGTGGTTGAAGCTTTCTTT,CASSPRTGVVEAFF,TRBJ1-1,TRBV4-1,.,TRBD1
TGTGCCAGCAGCTGGGCCCGGGGCAGCGGGAGAGGAAATGAGCAGTTCTTC,CASSWARGSGRGNEQFF,TRBJ2-1,TRBV11-2,.,TRBD2
TGTGCCAGCAGCGCAGGGGGACCTGGCTACACCTTC,CASSAGGPGYTF,TRBJ1-2,TRBV9,.,TRBD1
TGTGCCAGCAGTTTCACCGGAGGGGCGGTAAAACTGTTTTTT,CASSFTGGAVKLFF,TRBJ1-4,TRBV27,.,.
TGTGCCAGCAGCTTGGGGGCGGCAGGGGGTTACCTTACTGAAGCTTTCTTT,CASSLGAAGGYLTEAFF,TRBJ1-1,TRBV5-4,.,TRBD1
TGCAGCGTTTCTGGAGGACGGGAGGGCCTGGAGACCCAGTACTTC,CSVSGGREGLETQYF,TRBJ2-5,TRBV29-1,.,TRBD2
TGTGCCAGCAGCTCTCTTACTCGGGAACCTAATTCACCCCTCCACTTT,CASSSLTREPNSPLHF,TRBJ1-6,TRBV5-6,.,.
TGTGCCAGCAGCTTAGGCCTAGCGGACTACAATGAGCAGTTCTTC,CASSLGLADYNEQFF,TRBJ2-1,TRBV7-9,.,TRBD2
TGTGCCACAGACAACGGGGGAGCGGGCGAGACCCAGTACTTC,CATDNGGAGETQYF,TRBJ2-5,TRBV19,.,.
TGTGCCAGTAAGATTGGGGCAATGAACACTGAAGCTTTCTTT,CASKIGAMNTEAFF,TRBJ1-1,TRBV19,.,.
TGTGCCAGCAGTTTACGTCCCCGGGGAAACACTGAAGCTTTCTTT,CASSLRPRGNTEAFF,TRBJ1-1,TRBV28,.,.
TGCAGCGCCCGGCCGGGGGGGCCTGAAGAGACCCAGTACTTC,CSARPGGPEETQYF,TRBJ2-5,TRBV29-1,.,TRBD2
TGCGCCACCAGACTAACCGGCAGCGATACGCAGTATTTT,CATRLTGSDTQYF,TRBJ2-3,TRBV5-1,few,.
TGTGCCAGCACTCTGACAGGCTACAATGAGCAGTTCTTC,CASTLTGYNEQFF,TRBJ2-1,TRBV2,.,.
TGTGCCAGCAGCGACGGGAGGGGGACAGGGGGCGGAAACACCATATATTTT,CASSDGRGTGGGNTIYF,TRBJ1-3,TRBV2,.,TRBD1
TGTGCCAGCAGTTTAAGGTCTAGCGGGCCTCGGGAGTACTTC,CASSLRSSGPREYF,TRBJ2-5,TRBV27,.,TRBD2